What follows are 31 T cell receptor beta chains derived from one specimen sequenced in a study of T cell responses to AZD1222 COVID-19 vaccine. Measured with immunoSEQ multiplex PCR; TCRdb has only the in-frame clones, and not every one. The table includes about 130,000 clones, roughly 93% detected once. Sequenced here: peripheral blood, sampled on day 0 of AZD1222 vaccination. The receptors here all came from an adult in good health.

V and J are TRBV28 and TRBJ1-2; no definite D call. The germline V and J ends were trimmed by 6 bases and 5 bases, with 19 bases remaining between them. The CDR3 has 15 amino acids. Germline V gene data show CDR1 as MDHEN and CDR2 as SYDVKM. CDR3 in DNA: TGTGCCAGCAGCCAAACATTATTTCAAGGGTATGGCTACACCTTC. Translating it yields CASSQTLFQGYGYTF.

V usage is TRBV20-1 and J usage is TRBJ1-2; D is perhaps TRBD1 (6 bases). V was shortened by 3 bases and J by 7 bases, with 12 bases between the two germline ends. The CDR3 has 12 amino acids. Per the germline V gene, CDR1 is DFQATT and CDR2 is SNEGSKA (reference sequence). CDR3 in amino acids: CSASNREAGYTF. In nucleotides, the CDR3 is TGCAGTGCTAGTAACAGGGAGGCTGGCTACACCTTC.

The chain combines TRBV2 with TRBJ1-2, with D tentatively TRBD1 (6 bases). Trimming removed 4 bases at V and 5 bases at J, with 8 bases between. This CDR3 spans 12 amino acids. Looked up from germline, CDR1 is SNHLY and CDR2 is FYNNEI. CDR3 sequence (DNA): TGTGCCAGCAGTGTCCAGGGGTATGGCTACACCTTC. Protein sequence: CASSVQGYGYTF.

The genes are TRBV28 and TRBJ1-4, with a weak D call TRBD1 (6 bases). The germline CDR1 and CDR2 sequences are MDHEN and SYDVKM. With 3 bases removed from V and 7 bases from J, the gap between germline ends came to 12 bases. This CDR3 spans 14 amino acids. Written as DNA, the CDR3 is TGTGCCAGCAGTTTTAGGGGGAATGGTGAAAAACTGTTTTTT. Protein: CASSFRGNGEKLFF.

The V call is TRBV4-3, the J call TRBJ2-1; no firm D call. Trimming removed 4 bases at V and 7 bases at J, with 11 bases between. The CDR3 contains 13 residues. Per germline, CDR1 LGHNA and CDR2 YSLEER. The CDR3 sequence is CASSPVGWNEQFF. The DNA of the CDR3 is TGCGCCAGCAGCCCGGTGGGGTGGAATGAGCAGTTCTTC.

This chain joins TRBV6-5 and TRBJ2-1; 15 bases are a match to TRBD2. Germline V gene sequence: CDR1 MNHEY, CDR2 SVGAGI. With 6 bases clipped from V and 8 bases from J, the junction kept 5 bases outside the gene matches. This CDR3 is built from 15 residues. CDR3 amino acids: CASSLGLAGGDEQFF. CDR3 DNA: TGTGCCAGCAGCCTCGGACTAGCGGGAGGGGATGAGCAGTTCTTC.

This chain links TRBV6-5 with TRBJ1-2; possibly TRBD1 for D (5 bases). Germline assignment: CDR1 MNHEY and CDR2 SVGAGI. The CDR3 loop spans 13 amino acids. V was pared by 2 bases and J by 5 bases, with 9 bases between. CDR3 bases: TGTGCCAGCAGTTACGACAGAGGGTATGGCTACACCTTC. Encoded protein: CASSYDRGYGYTF.

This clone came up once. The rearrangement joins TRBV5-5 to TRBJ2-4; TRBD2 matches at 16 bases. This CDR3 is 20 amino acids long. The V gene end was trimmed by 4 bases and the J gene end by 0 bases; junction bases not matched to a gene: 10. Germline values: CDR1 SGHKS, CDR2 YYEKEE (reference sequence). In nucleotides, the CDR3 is TGTGCCAGCAGCACCGGGACTAGCGGGAGGGCCACCTTAGCCAAAAACATTCAGTACTTC. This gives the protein CASSTGTSGRATLAKNIQYF.

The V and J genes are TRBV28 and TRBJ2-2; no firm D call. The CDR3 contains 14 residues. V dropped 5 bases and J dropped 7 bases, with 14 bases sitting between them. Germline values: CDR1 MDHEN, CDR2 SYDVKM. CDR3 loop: CASSAPGRGGELFF. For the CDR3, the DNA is TGTGCCAGCAGTGCCCCGGGCAGAGGCGGGGAGCTGTTTTTT.

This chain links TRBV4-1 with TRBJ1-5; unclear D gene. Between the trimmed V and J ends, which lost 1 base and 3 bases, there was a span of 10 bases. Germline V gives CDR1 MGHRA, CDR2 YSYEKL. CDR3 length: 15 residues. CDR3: CASSQAAAVNQPQHF. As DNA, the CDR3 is TGCGCCAGCAGCCAAGCGGCCGCCGTCAATCAGCCCCAGCATTTT.

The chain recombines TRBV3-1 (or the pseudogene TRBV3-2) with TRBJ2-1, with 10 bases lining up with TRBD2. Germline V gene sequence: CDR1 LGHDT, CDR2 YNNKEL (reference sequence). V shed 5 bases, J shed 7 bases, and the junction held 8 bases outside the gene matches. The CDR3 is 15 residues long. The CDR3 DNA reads TGTGCCAGCAGCACCTCTAGCGGGAGTGGGAATGAGCAGTTCTTC. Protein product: CASSTSSGSGNEQFF.

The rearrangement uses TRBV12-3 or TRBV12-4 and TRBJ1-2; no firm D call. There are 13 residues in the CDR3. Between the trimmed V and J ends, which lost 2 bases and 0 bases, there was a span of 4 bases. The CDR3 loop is CASSLNTNYGYTF. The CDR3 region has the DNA TGTGCCAGCAGTTTAAACACTAACTATGGCTACACCTTC.

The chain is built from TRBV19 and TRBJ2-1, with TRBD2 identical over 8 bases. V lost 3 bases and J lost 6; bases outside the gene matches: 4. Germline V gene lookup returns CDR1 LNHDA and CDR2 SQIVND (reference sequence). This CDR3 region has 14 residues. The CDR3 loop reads CASSIGTRPNEQFF. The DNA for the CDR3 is TGTGCCAGTAGTATTGGGACTAGACCCAATGAGCAGTTCTTC.

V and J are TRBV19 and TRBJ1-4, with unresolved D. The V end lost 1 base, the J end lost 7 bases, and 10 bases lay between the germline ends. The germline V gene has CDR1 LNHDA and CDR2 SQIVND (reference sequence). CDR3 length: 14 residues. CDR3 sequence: CASSIGPLSEKLFF. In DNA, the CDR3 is TGTGCCAGTAGTATAGGCCCACTGAGTGAAAAACTGTTTTTT. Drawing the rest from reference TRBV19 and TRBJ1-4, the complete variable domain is DGGITQSPKYLFRKEGQNVTLSCEQNLNHDAMYWYRQDPGQGLRLIYYSQIVNDFQKGDIAEGYSVSREKKESFPLTVTSAQKNPTAFYLCASSIGPLSEKLFFGSGTQLSVL.

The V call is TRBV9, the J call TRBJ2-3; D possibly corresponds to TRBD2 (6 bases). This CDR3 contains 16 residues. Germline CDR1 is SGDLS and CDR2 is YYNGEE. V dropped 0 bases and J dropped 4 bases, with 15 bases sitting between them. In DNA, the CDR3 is TGTGCCAGCAGCGTAGGACTAGGTGAATACGCAGATACGCAGTATTTT. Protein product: CASSVGLGEYADTQYF.

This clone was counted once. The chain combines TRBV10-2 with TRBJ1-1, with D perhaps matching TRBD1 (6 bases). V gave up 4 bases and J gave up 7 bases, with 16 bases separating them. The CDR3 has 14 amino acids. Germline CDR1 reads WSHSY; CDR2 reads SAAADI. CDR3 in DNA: TGCGCCAGCAGTGGGGAGACGGGACAAGTTGAAGCTTTCTTT. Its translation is CASSGETGQVEAFF.

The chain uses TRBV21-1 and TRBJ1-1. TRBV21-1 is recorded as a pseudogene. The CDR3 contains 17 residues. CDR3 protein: CASGKSPYLGYRTEAFF. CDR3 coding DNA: TGTGCCAGCGGCAAATCGCCATATCTAGGGTATCGCACTGAAGCTTTCTTT.

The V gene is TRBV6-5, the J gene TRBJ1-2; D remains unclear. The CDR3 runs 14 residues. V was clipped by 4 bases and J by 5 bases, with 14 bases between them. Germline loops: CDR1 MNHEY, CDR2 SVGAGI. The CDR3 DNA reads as TGTGCCAGCAGTTCCTCGGACCGGTTTTATGGCTACACCTTC. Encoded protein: CASSSSDRFYGYTF.

The DNA of the CDR3 is TGTGCCAGCAGACCCGGGACTCCTACTTATGAGCAGTACTTC. Translating it yields CASRPGTPTYEQYF. This rearrangement joins TRBV2 to TRBJ2-7; a possible D gene is TRBD2 (6 bases). CDR3 length equals 14 residues. Germline CDR1 reads SNHLY; CDR2 reads FYNNEI. Trimming removed 6 bases from V and 7 bases from J, with 19 bases in between.

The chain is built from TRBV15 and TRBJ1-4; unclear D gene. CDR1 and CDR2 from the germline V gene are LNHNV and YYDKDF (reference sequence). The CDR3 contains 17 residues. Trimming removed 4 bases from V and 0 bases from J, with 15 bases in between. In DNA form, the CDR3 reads TGTGCCACCAGCACAGACCTACTGACTTCAACTAATGAAAAACTGTTTTTT. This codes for CATSTDLLTSTNEKLFF.

This CDR3 is CASSEGVRTYEQYF. Written as DNA, the CDR3 is TGTGCCAGCAGCGAGGGTGTGAGAACCTACGAGCAGTACTTC. The rearrangement uses TRBV9 and TRBJ2-7; D is unresolved. Germline-derived CDR1 and CDR2 are SGDLS and YYNGEE. The CDR3 has 14 amino acids. Trimming took 3 bases from V and 2 from J, leaving 12 bases between them. Based on the CDR3 plus reference TRBV9 and TRBJ2-7, the full variable domain is DSGVTQTPKHLITATGQRVTLRCSPRSGDLSVYWYQQSLDQGLQFLIQYYNGEERAKGNILERFSAQQFPDLHSELNLSSLELGDSALYFCASSEGVRTYEQYFGPGTRLTVT.

In DNA form, the CDR3 reads TGTGCCAGCAGCCGAGATCAGGGACAGGGCTACGAGCAGTACTTC. Translating gives CASSRDQGQGYEQYF. The chain couples TRBV5-6 to TRBJ2-7, with TRBD1 matching 9 bases. Germline V gene sequence: CDR1 SGHDT, CDR2 YYEEEE. The trim removed 4 bases at V and 3 bases at J, leaving 8 bases unmatched. The CDR3 has 15 residues.

CDR3 protein: CASSVVSYGELFF. CDR3 DNA: TGTGCCAGCAGCGTAGTTAGCTACGGGGAGCTGTTTTTT. This sequence joins TRBV9 and TRBJ2-2; D unresolved. CDR3 length: 13 amino acids. V lost 0 bases and J 7 bases, leaving 7 bases between the germline ends. The V gene's germline CDR1 is SGDLS and CDR2 YYNGEE.

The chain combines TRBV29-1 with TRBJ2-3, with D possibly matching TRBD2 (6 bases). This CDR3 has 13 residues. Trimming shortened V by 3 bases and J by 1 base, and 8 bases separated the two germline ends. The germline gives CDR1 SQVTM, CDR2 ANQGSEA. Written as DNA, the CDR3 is TGCAGCGTTGACTCGGGGGGCACAGATACGCAGTATTTT. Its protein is CSVDSGGTDTQYF.

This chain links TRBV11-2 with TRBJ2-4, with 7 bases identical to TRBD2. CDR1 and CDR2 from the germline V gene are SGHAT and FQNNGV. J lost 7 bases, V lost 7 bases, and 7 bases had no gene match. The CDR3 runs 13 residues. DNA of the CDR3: TGTGCCAGCAACCCCCAGCGGGGCAACATTCAGTACTTC. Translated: CASNPQRGNIQYF.

CDR3: CASTLKGGYGYTF. CDR3 sequence (DNA): TGTGCCAGCACCTTAAAGGGCGGGTATGGCTACACCTTC. V usage is TRBV28 and J usage is TRBJ1-2, with D unclear. The V and J ends lost 7 bases and 5 bases respectively, with 14 bases between them. The CDR3 is 13 residues long. Per germline, CDR1 MDHEN and CDR2 SYDVKM.

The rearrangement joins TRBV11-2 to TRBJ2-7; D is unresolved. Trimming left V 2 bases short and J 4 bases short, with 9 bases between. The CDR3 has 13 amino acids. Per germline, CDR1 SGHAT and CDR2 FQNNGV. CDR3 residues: CASSLQERYEQYF. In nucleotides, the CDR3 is TGTGCCAGCAGCTTACAGGAAAGGTACGAGCAGTACTTC.

In DNA, the CDR3 is TGTGCCAGCAGCCAAGAAAGGCGAGAGACCCAGTACTTC. This codes for CASSQERRETQYF. V gene TRBV14 combines with J gene TRBJ2-5; the D is unclear. The germline V gene has CDR1 SGHDN and CDR2 FVKESK. The CDR3 consists of 13 residues. V lost 0 bases and J 4 bases, leaving 6 bases between the germline ends.

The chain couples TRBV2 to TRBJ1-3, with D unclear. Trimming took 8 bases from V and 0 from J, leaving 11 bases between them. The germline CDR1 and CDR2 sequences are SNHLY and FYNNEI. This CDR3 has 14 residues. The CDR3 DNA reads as TGTGCCAGCTGGGCCTTCAGCTCTGGAAACACCATATATTTT. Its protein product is CASWAFSSGNTIYF.

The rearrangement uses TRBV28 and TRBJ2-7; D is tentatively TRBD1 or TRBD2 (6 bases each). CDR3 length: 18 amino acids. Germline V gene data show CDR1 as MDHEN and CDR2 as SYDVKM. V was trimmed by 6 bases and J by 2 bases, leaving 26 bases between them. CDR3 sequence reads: CASRTYREDSRRPYEQYF. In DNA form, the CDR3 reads TGTGCCAGCAGGACCTACAGGGAGGACAGCCGGAGGCCCTACGAGCAGTACTTC.

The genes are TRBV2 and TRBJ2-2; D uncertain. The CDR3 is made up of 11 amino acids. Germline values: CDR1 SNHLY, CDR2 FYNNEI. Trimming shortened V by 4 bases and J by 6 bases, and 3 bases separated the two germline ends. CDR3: CASSAPGELFF. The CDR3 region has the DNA TGTGCCAGCAGTGCACCCGGGGAGCTGTTTTTT.